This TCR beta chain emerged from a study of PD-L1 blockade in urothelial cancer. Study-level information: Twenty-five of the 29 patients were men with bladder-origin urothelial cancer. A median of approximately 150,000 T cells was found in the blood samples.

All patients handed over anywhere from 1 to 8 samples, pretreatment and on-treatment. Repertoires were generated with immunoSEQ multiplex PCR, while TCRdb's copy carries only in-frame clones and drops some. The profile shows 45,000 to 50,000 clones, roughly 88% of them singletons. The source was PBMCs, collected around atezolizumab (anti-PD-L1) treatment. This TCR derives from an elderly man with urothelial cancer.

The CDR3 spells CASSLAGTRMNEQFF. CDR3 coding DNA: TGTGCCAGCAGCTTAGCAGGGACTAGGATGAATGAGCAGTTCTTC. The genes are TRBV11-2 and TRBJ2-1, with TRBD2 matching over 8 bases. The CDR3 spans 15 residues. V shed 1 base, J shed 7 bases, and the junction held 6 bases outside the gene matches. Germline assignment: CDR1 SGHAT and CDR2 FQNNGV. Full variable domain (missing parts from reference TRBV11-2 and TRBJ2-1): EAGVAQSPRYKIIEKRQSVAFWCNPISGHATLYWYQQILGQGPKLLIQFQNNGVVDDSQLPKDRFSAERLKGVDSTLKIQPAKLEDSAVYLCASSLAGTRMNEQFFGPGTRLTVL.